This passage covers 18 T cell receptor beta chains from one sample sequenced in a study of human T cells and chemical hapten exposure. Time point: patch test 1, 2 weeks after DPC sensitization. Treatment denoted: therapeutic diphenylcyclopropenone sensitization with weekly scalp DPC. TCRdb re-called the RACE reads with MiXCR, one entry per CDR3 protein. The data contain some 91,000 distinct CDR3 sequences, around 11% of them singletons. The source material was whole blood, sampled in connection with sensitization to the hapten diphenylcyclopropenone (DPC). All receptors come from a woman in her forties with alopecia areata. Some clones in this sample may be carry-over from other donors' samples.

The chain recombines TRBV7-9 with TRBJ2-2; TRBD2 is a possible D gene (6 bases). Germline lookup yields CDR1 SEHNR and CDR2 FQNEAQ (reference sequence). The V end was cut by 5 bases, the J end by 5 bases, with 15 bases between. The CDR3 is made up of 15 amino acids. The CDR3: CASSHRGSRTGELFF. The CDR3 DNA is TGTGCCAGCAGCCACCGGGGGAGTAGGACCGGGGAGCTGTTTTTT. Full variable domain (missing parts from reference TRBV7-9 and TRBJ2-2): DTGVSQNPRHKITKRGQNVTFRCDPISEHNRLYWYRQTLGQGPEFLTYFQNEAQLEKSRLLSDRFSAERPKGSFSTLEIQRTEQGDSAMYLCASSHRGSRTGELFFGEGSRLTVL.

The CDR3 sequence: CASSLWDRNQPQHF. The DNA of the CDR3 is TGTGCCAGCAGTTTATGGGACAGAAATCAGCCCCAGCATTTT. This chain uses TRBV12-3 or TRBV12-4 with TRBJ1-5, with 7 bases lining up with TRBD1. This CDR3 contains 14 residues. The V gene end was trimmed by 2 bases and the J gene end by 4 bases; junction bases not matched to a gene: 2.

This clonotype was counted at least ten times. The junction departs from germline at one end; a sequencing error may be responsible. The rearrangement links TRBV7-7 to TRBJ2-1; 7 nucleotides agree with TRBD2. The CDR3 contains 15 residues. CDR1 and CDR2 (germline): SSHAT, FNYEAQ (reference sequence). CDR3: CASSPGSSGSNEQFF. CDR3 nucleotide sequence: TGTGCTAGCAGCCCCGGCTCTAGCGGATCCAATGAGCAGTTCTTC. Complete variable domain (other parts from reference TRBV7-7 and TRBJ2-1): GAGVSQSPRYKVTKRGQDVTLRCDPISSHATLYWYQQALGQGPEFLTYFNYEAQPDKSGLPSDRFSAERPEGSISTLTIQRTEQRDSAMYRCASSPGSSGSNEQFFGPGTRLTVL.

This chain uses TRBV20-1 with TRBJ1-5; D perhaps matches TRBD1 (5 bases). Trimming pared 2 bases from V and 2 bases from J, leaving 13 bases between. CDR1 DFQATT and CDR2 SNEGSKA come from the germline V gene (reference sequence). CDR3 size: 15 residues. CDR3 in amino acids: CSARLAGRGNQPQHF. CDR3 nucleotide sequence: TGCAGTGCTAGACTGGCAGGGCGAGGCAATCAGCCCCAGCATTTT.

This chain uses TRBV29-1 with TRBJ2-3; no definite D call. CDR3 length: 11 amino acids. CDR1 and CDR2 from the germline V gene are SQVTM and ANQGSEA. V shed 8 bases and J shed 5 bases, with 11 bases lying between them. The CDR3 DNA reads TGCAGCTCGAGATTGGGAGATACGCAGTATTTT. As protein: CSSRLGDTQYF.

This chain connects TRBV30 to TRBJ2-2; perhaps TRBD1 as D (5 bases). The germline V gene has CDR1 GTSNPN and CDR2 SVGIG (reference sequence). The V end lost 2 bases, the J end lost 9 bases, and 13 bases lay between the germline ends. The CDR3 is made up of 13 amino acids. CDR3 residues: CAWSRGMTRELFF. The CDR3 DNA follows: TGTGCCTGGAGTAGGGGTATGACCCGGGAGCTGTTTTTT.

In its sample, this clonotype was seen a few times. The DNA for the CDR3 is TGTGCCAGCAGCTGGGTCGGGGGCGGTGAGGGCTTAGAGACCCAGTACTTC. As protein: CASSWVGGGEGLETQYF. This chain links TRBV7-8 with TRBJ2-5, with D perhaps matching TRBD1 or TRBD2 (6 bases each). Trimming took off 4 bases at V and 4 bases at J, with 22 bases between the two ends. The germline gives CDR1 SGHVS, CDR2 FQNEAQ. The CDR3 length is 17 residues.

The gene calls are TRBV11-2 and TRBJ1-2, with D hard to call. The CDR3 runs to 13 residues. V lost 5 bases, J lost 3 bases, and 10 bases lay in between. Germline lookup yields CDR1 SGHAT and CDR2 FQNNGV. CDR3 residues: CASSRTAYYGYTF. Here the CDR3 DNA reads TGTGCCAGCAGCCGGACGGCCTACTATGGCTACACCTTC.

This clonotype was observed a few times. The CDR3 sequence: CASSRRQGSGELFF. CDR3 sequence (DNA): TGTGCCAGCAGCCGACGACAGGGTTCCGGGGAGCTGTTTTTT. The chain carries TRBV3-1 and TRBJ2-2, with TRBD1 matching 7 bases. The V segment lost 4 bases and the J segment 6 bases; nucleotides outside the gene matches: 5. CDR1 is LGHDT, CDR2 YNNKEL, per germline (reference sequence). CDR3 size: 14 residues.

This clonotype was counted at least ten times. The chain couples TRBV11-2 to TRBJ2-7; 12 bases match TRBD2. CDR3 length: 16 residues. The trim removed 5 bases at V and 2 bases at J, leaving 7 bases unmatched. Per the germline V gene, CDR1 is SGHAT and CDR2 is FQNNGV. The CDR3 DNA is TGTGCCAGCAGCGCCCGACTAGCGGGAGTACCCTACGAGCAGTACTTC. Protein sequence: CASSARLAGVPYEQYF.

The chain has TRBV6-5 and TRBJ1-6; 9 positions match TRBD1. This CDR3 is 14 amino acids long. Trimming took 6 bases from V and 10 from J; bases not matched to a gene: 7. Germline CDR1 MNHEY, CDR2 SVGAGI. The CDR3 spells CASRIGTGSSPLHF. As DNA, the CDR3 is TGTGCCAGCAGAATTGGGACAGGGTCCTCACCCCTCCACTTT.

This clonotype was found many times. CDR3 loop: CASSYSGNEDTQYF. DNA of the CDR3: TGTGCCAGCAGCTATAGCGGGAATGAAGATACGCAGTATTTT. J is TRBJ2-3 and V is TRBV12-3 or TRBV12-4; 8 positions agree with TRBD2. The CDR3 consists of 14 residues. V lost 6 bases, J lost 5 bases, and 7 bases stayed unmatched.

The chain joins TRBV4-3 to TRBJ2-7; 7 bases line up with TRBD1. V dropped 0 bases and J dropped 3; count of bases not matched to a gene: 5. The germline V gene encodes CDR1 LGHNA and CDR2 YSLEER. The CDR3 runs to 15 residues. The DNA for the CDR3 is TGCGCCAGCAGCCAAGATCTCGCAGGGGGCTACGAGCAGTACTTC. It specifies CASSQDLAGGYEQYF.

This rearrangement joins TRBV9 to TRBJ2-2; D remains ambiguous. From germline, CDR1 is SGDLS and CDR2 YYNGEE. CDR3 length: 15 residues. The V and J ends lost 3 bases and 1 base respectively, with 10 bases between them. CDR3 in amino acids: CASSARTENTGELFF. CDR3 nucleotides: TGTGCCAGCAGCGCCCGCACAGAGAACACCGGGGAGCTGTTTTTT.

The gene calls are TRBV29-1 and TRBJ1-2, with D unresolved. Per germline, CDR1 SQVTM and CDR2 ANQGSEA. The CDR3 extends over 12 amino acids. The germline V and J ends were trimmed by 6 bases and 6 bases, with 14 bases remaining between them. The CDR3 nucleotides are TGCAGCGTGCCCCCCAGGAGGCATGGCTACACCTTC. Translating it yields CSVPPRRHGYTF.

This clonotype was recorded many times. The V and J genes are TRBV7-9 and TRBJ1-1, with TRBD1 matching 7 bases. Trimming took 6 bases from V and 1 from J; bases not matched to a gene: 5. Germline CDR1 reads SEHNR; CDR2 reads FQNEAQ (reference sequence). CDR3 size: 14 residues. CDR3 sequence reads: CASRRGQANTEAFF. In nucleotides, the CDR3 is TGTGCCAGCAGACGCGGACAGGCGAACACTGAAGCTTTCTTT.

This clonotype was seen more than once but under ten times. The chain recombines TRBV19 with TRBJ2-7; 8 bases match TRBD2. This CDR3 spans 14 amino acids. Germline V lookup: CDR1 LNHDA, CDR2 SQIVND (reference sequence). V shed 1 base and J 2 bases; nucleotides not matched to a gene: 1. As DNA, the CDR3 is TGTGCCAGTAGTATAGCGGGAGGGCCCTACGAGCAGTACTTC. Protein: CASSIAGGPYEQYF.

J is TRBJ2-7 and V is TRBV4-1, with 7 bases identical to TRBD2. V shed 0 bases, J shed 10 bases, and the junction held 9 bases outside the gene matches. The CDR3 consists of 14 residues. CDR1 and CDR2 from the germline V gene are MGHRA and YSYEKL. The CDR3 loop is CASSQDSSAGVQYF. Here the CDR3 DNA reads TGCGCCAGCAGCCAAGATAGTTCGGCGGGAGTCCAGTACTTC.